One and the same sample provided the 9 T cell receptor beta chains below, sequenced in a study of graft-versus-host responses after intestinal transplantation. Measured with immunoSEQ multiplex PCR; TCRdb has only the in-frame clones, and not every one. Counted here are 8,500 to 11,000 clones, 36% occurring once; the ten biggest clones make up approximately 13%. Irradiated, violet-dye-labeled stimulators (around 200,000) were plated alongside around 200,000 CFSE-labeled responders. The specimen was alloreactive CD8+ T cells from a mixed lymphocyte reaction culture, collected before intestinal transplant. As for subset: CFSE-low proliferating T cells sorted from roughly 6-day pre-transplant mixed lymphocyte reaction (GvH or HvG direction). These receptors all come from a human patient who received an intestinal transplant.

The chain combines TRBV28 with TRBJ1-1; no clear D. Germline CDR1 reads MDHEN; CDR2 reads SYDVKM. CDR3 length: 15 amino acids. V gave up 2 bases and J gave up 0 bases, with 10 bases separating them. CDR3 region: CASSLGPGLNTEAFF. CDR3 nucleotide sequence: TGTGCCAGCAGTTTAGGACCGGGATTGAACACTGAAGCTTTCTTT.

This clone was seen more than once but under ten times. The gene calls are TRBV11-2 and TRBJ1-1, with D possibly TRBD1 on 5 matching bases. The germline gives CDR1 SGHAT, CDR2 FQNNGV. V was cut by 0 bases and J by 7 bases, with 15 bases left in between. The CDR3 runs 15 residues. As DNA, the CDR3 is TGTGCCAGCAGCTTAGATGGGGCTACGGGAGGTGAAGCTTTCTTT. Its protein product is CASSLDGATGGEAFF.

Judged by abundance, this clone is medium-sized. The chain combines TRBV7-9 with TRBJ2-5, with a possible D match to TRBD2 (7 bases). The CDR3 covers 17 residues. CDR1 is SEHNR and CDR2 is FQNEAQ in the germline V gene (reference sequence). V lost 2 bases and J lost 0, with 16 bases in between. The CDR3 DNA reads TGTGCCAGCAGCTTATGGGGGGCGGGAGAGGACCAAGAGACCCAGTACTTC. This translates into CASSLWGAGEDQETQYF.

This clone was found a few times. This chain connects TRBV27 to TRBJ2-1; maybe TRBD2 (6 bases). Trimming shortened V by 3 bases and J by 7 bases, and 22 bases separated the two germline ends. Germline loops: CDR1 MNHEY, CDR2 SMNVEV (reference sequence). The CDR3 is 17 amino acids. In nucleotides, the CDR3 is TGTGCCAGCAGTTTCCGGGCGATGGACTATGCTGGGAATGAGCAGTTCTTC. Amino acid sequence: CASSFRAMDYAGNEQFF.

The chain recombines TRBV6-4 with TRBJ2-3; tentatively, D is TRBD1 (5 bases). The germline CDR1 and CDR2 sequences are MRHNA and SNTAGT. The V end was cut by 5 bases, the J end by 2 bases, with 11 bases between. The CDR3 length is 14 residues. The CDR3 is CASSPGHHTDTQYF. The CDR3 DNA is TGTGCCAGCAGTCCAGGACACCACACAGATACGCAGTATTTT.

This chain joins TRBV28 and TRBJ1-5; possibly TRBD1 for D (5 bases). The CDR3 is made up of 17 amino acids. V was pared by 5 bases and J by 0 bases, with 17 bases between. Germline lookup yields CDR1 MDHEN and CDR2 SYDVKM. This chain's CDR3 is CASSEIDRRYSNQPQHF. CDR3 bases: TGTGCCAGCAGTGAGATCGACAGACGCTATAGCAATCAGCCCCAGCATTTT.

A few counts support this clone. The chain carries TRBV6-1 and TRBJ1-2; D unclear. Germline-derived CDR1 and CDR2 are MNHNS and SASEGT. The CDR3 spans 13 residues. V lost 5 bases and J lost 4, with 11 bases in between. The CDR3 coding sequence is TGTGCCAGCAGTAATCGGCCTAGCTATGGCTACACCTTC. Translating it yields CASSNRPSYGYTF.

Only a few counts were recorded for this clone. The rearrangement uses TRBV4-1 and TRBJ2-7, with 10 bases fitting TRBD2. Germline assignment: CDR1 MGHRA and CDR2 YSYEKL. Germline trimming cut 2 bases from V and 3 bases from J; bases unmatched to any gene: 4. The CDR3 extends over 15 amino acids. CDR3 in DNA: TGCGCCAGCAGCCAATCACTAGCGGGGCTCTACGAGCAGTACTTC. Translated, it gives CASSQSLAGLYEQYF.

This clone was picked up a small number of times. The CDR3 sequence: CASSINTGELFF. The CDR3 nucleotides read TGTGCCAGCAGCATCAACACCGGGGAGCTGTTTTTT. The chain recombines TRBV28 with TRBJ2-2; D ambiguous. This CDR3 spans 12 amino acids. Germline V gene lookup returns CDR1 MDHEN and CDR2 SYDVKM. Trimming took 6 bases from V and 2 from J, leaving 4 bases between them.